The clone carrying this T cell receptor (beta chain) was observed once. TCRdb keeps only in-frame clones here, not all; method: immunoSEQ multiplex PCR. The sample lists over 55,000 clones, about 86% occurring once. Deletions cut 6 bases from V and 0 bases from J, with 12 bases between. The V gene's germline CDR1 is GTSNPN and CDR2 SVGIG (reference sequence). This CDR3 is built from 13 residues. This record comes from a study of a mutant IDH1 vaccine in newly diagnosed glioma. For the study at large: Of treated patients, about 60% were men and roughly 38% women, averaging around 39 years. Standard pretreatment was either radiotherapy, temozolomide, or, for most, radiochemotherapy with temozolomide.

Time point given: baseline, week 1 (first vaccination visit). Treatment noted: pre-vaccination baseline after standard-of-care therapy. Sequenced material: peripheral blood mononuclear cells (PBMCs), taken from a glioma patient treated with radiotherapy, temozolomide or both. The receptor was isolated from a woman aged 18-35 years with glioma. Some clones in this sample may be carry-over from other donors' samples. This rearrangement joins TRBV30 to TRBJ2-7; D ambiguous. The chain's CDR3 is CACPRHSSYEQYF. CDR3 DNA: TGTGCCTGCCCTCGACATTCCTCCTACGAGCAGTACTTC.